Below are 2 T cell receptor beta chains sequenced from a single sample in a study of T cells in localized non-small cell lung cancer. Measured with immunoSEQ multiplex PCR; TCRdb has only the in-frame clones, and not every one. The data contain around 83,000 clones, less than 85% of them singletons. Here the sequenced sample was PBMCs, taken before any cancer treatment. Receptors were obtained from a man between 35 and 75 years old with stage II squamous cell lung carcinoma.

V gene TRBV2 combines with J gene TRBJ2-7; unclear D gene. The CDR3 loop spans 12 amino acids. Germline values: CDR1 SNHLY, CDR2 FYNNEI. Trimming removed 5 bases at V and 7 bases at J, with 12 bases between. The CDR3 loop is CASSSSGWEQYF. CDR3 nucleotides: TGTGCCAGCAGTTCTTCAGGTTGGGAGCAGTACTTC.

The chain is built from TRBV7-9 and TRBJ2-7, with TRBD1 matching 7 bases. The germline CDR1 and CDR2 sequences are SEHNR and FQNEAQ (reference sequence). There are 15 residues in the CDR3. V shed 2 bases, J shed 1 base, and the junction held 5 bases outside the gene matches. DNA for the CDR3: TGTGCCAGCAGCTTATCACCGGGACAGTCCTACGAGCAGTACTTC. Its protein is CASSLSPGQSYEQYF.